Sequencing of this T cell receptor beta chain was carried out in a study of CD8 T cells in ankylosing spondylitis. Each CDR3 protein is one row after TCRdb ran MiXCR on the 5' RACE reads. The repertoire holds about 390,000 distinct CDR3 sequences, more than 20% seen once, with about 15% in the top ten. V was trimmed by 3 bases and J by 6 bases, leaving 11 bases between them. Germline CDR1 and CDR2: MDHEN and SYDVKM. The CDR3 is 14 residues long. As for this clonotype: Its matching antigen is unknown.

Study-level results: A motif in TCR beta, a set of several highly homologous variants, appeared characteristic of ankylosing spondylitis blood.

The rearrangement uses TRBV28 and TRBJ1-4; D is perhaps TRBD1 (5 bases). The receptor's source is a male donor with ankylosing spondylitis. Sequencing was performed on blood, either unsorted or a sorted T cell fraction (not recorded which). CDR3 sequence: CASSLGGDDEKLFF. CDR3 sequence (DNA): TGTGCCAGCAGTTTGGGGGGTGATGATGAAAAACTGTTTTTT.